The entry that follows covers one TCR beta chain sequence. The target antigen is unknown. This record comes from a study of vaccination and CD4 T cells after COVID-19. Sequenced with the Oncomine TCR Beta short-read assay was DNA taken from cultured CD4+ T cells. TCRdb reprocessed the PCR reads via MiXCR and lists one record per CDR3 protein. The repertoire has over 10,000 distinct CDR3 sequences, 55% to 65% of them found once; the top ten carry approximately 10%. CDR1 and CDR2 (germline): SGHNT, YENEEA. The CDR3 loop spans 15 amino acids. The junction had 8 bases not matched to a gene; V was cut back by 4 bases and J by 7 bases. The treatment denotes: roughly 11-day PBMC culture with coronavirus spike peptide pools or control peptides (ViraFEST assay). After being plated at 1.5 million to 2 million per well, PBMCs were cultured with about 10 IU/ml IL-2 and approximately 10 ug/ml peptide pools.

V usage is TRBV11-3 and J usage is TRBJ2-1; 9 bases are a match to TRBD2. The material sequenced was CD4+ T cells from blood, cultured in vitro. The TCR originated in a human donor who had recovered from COVID-19. The CDR3 is CASSSDGGGGNEQFF. CDR3 nucleotides: TGTGCCAGCAGCTCAGATGGCGGGGGGGGTAATGAGCAGTTCTTC.